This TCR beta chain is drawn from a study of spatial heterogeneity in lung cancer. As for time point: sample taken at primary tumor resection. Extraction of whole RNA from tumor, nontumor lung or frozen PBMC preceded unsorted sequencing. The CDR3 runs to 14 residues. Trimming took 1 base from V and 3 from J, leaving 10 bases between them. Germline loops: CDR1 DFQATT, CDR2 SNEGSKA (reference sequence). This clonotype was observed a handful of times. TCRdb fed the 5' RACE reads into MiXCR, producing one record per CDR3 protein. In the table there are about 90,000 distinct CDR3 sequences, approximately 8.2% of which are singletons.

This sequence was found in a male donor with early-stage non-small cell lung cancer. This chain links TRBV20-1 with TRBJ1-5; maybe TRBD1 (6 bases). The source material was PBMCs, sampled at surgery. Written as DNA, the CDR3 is TGCAGTGCTAGAGTGAGACAGGCCAATCAGCCCCAGCATTTT. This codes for CSARVRQANQPQHF.